This T cell receptor (beta chain) was captured in a study of cytotoxic CD8 clonotypes in ibrutinib-treated CLL. Overall study: Patients: about a dozen relapsed/refractory, more than 14 treatment-naive, 17 IGHV unmutated. Samples averaged around 280,000 productive templates and tens of thousands of productive rearrangements. Study-wide points: Contraction or stability on treatment characterized the public clonotypes, which were uncommon.

This clone was recorded at least ten times. Its specificity is not known. Germline values: CDR1 SGHNT, CDR2 YYREEE (reference sequence). The CDR3 is made up of 15 amino acids. Trimming removed 3 bases from V and 8 bases from J; junction bases left unmatched: 7. Repertoires were generated with immunoSEQ multiplex PCR, while TCRdb's copy carries only in-frame clones and drops some. The sample has 200,000 to 250,000 clones, around 70% seen once. The sequence was obtained from a human donor with chronic lymphocytic leukemia. The rearrangement uses TRBV5-4 and TRBJ2-1, with 11 positions matching TRBD1. The sample consisted of PBMCs, taken after 12 months of ibrutinib treatment. In DNA form, the CDR3 reads TGTGCCAGCAGCTCCCGGGACAGGGGGAACGATGAGCAGTTCTTC. This codes for CASSSRDRGNDEQFF.